The rows below give T cell receptor beta chains drawn from one sample of a study of blood T cells in healthy people across ages. TCRdb redid the calling of the 5' RACE reads with MiXCR, one entry per CDR3 protein. The sample contains over 1,500,000 distinct CDR3 sequences, approximately 50% of which appear only once. The sequenced material came from blood. These receptors were taken from a woman aged 40 to 50 in good health. Both conserved end residues are part of each CDR3. Fields, in order: clone size, V gene, D gene, J gene, CDR3 protein, CDR3 DNA. A D gene is named only where the DNA matches it firmly. Clone size is shown for a subset of rows, as once, few, many or a class of expanded clone.

abundance: NA; v_gene: TRBV11-2; d_gene: NA; j_gene: TRBJ2-5; CDR3aa: CASSLRWADQETQYF; CDR3nt: TGTGCCAGCAGCTTGCGGTGGGCGGATCAAGAGACCCAGTACTTC
abundance: few; v_gene: TRBV5-1; d_gene: TRBD1; j_gene: TRBJ2-7; CDR3aa: CASSPDRGGHEQYF; CDR3nt: TGCGCCAGCAGCCCTGACAGGGGCGGGCACGAGCAGTACTTC
abundance: NA; v_gene: TRBV28; d_gene: TRBD1; j_gene: TRBJ2-5; CDR3aa: CASRFGGGDRPQETQYF; CDR3nt: TGTGCCAGCCGATTTGGGGGTGGGGACAGACCACAAGAGACCCAGTACTTC
abundance: few; v_gene: TRBV12-5; d_gene: NA; j_gene: TRBJ2-1; CDR3aa: CASGLKGGEQFF; CDR3nt: TGTGCTAGTGGTCTCAAAGGGGGTGAGCAGTTCTTC
abundance: few; v_gene: TRBV6-2/TRBV6-3; d_gene: NA; j_gene: TRBJ2-7; CDR3aa: CASSWWNSYEQYF; CDR3nt: TGTGCCAGCAGTTGGTGGAATTCCTACGAGCAGTACTTC
abundance: few; v_gene: TRBV7-8; d_gene: NA; j_gene: TRBJ2-5; CDR3aa: CASSTAGLETQYF; CDR3nt: TGTGCCAGCAGCACCGCAGGGCTAGAGACCCAGTACTTC
abundance: NA; v_gene: TRBV2; d_gene: NA; j_gene: TRBJ1-2; CDR3aa: CASSEGGRATGGYTF; CDR3nt: TGTGCCAGCAGTGAGGGGGGCAGGGCGACTGGTGGCTACACCTTC
abundance: NA; v_gene: TRBV7-9; d_gene: NA; j_gene: TRBJ2-7; CDR3aa: CASSLNAGNAYEQYF; CDR3nt: TGTGCCAGCAGCTTAAATGCAGGGAACGCATACGAGCAGTACTTC
abundance: NA; v_gene: TRBV6-2/TRBV6-3; d_gene: NA; j_gene: TRBJ1-6; CDR3aa: CASSSGPPRNSPLHF; CDR3nt: TGTGCCAGCAGTTCCGGACCGCCTCGGAATTCACCCCTCCACTTT
abundance: NA; v_gene: TRBV7-3; d_gene: NA; j_gene: TRBJ2-5; CDR3aa: CASSPGVIRSQETQYF; CDR3nt: TGTGCCAGCAGCCCAGGGGTGATTCGCAGCCAAGAGACCCAGTACTTC
abundance: once; v_gene: TRBV6-2/TRBV6-3; d_gene: NA; j_gene: TRBJ1-2; CDR3aa: CASRSMGGYTF; CDR3nt: TGTGCCAGCAGATCGATGGGGGGCTACACCTTC
abundance: NA; v_gene: TRBV4-3; d_gene: NA; j_gene: TRBJ2-3; CDR3aa: CASSHTAKTDTQYF; CDR3nt: TGCGCCAGCAGCCATACAGCGAAAACAGATACGCAGTATTTT
abundance: NA; v_gene: TRBV20-1; d_gene: NA; j_gene: TRBJ2-7; CDR3aa: CSATGHTHYEQYF; CDR3nt: TGCAGTGCTACCGGACATACCCACTACGAGCAGTACTTC
abundance: NA; v_gene: TRBV11-2; d_gene: NA; j_gene: TRBJ2-5; CDR3aa: CASSLESSVQETQYF; CDR3nt: TGTGCCAGCAGCTTAGAATCCAGTGTCCAAGAGACCCAGTACTTC
abundance: NA; v_gene: TRBV4-2; d_gene: TRBD1; j_gene: TRBJ1-5; CDR3aa: CASSQDLGTGNQPQHF; CDR3nt: TGTGCCAGCAGCCAAGATCTGGGGACAGGCAATCAGCCCCAGCATTTT
abundance: NA; v_gene: TRBV28; d_gene: NA; j_gene: TRBJ1-5; CDR3aa: CASSFDLSNQPQHF; CDR3nt: TGTGCCAGCAGTTTTGACCTTAGCAATCAGCCCCAGCATTTT
abundance: NA; v_gene: TRBV5-1; d_gene: NA; j_gene: TRBJ1-4; CDR3aa: CASSEFNEKLFF; CDR3nt: TGCGCCAGCAGTGAGTTTAATGAAAAACTGTTTTTT
abundance: NA; v_gene: TRBV20-1; d_gene: TRBD1; j_gene: TRBJ2-7; CDR3aa: CSAKGQVSYEQYF; CDR3nt: TGCAGTGCTAAGGGACAGGTCTCCTACGAGCAGTACTTC
abundance: NA; v_gene: TRBV20-1; d_gene: NA; j_gene: TRBJ1-2; CDR3aa: CRVAEQASYAGYTF; CDR3nt: TGCAGGGTGGCGGAACAGGCCTCCTATGCTGGCTACACCTTC
abundance: NA; v_gene: TRBV6-1; d_gene: TRBD1; j_gene: TRBJ1-4; CDR3aa: CASSPHATGARATNEKLFF; CDR3nt: TGTGCCAGCAGCCCGCACGCCACAGGGGCAAGGGCAACTAATGAAAAACTGTTTTTT
abundance: once; v_gene: TRBV20-1; d_gene: NA; j_gene: TRBJ2-3; CDR3aa: CSAPTGPHTSTDTQYF; CDR3nt: TGCAGTGCTCCCACGGGGCCCCATACTAGCACAGATACGCAGTATTTT
abundance: few; v_gene: TRBV7-2; d_gene: NA; j_gene: TRBJ2-3; CDR3aa: CASSPNQGDTQYF; CDR3nt: TGTGCCAGCAGCCCCAACCAGGGAGATACGCAGTATTTT
abundance: few; v_gene: TRBV3-1; d_gene: TRBD2; j_gene: TRBJ2-5; CDR3aa: CASSRAGLSPLETQYF; CDR3nt: TGTGCCAGCAGCCGAGCGGGACTCTCACCCTTGGAGACCCAGTACTTC
abundance: NA; v_gene: TRBV6-6; d_gene: NA; j_gene: TRBJ1-2; CDR3aa: CASSYTRDGYTF; CDR3nt: TGTGCCAGCAGTTACACGCGGGATGGCTACACCTTC
abundance: few; v_gene: TRBV6-2/TRBV6-3; d_gene: NA; j_gene: TRBJ1-1; CDR3aa: CASSYYLGGPTWAEAFF; CDR3nt: TGTGCCAGCAGTTATTACTTGGGTGGACCGACCTGGGCTGAAGCTTTCTTT
abundance: few; v_gene: TRBV20-1; d_gene: NA; j_gene: TRBJ2-1; CDR3aa: CSARAGLDEQFF; CDR3nt: TGCAGTGCTAGAGCTGGGCTCGATGAGCAGTTCTTC
abundance: NA; v_gene: TRBV4-1; d_gene: NA; j_gene: TRBJ2-7; CDR3aa: CASSQDLGGGRNEQYF; CDR3nt: TGCGCCAGCAGCCAAGACTTAGGAGGTGGAAGGAATGAGCAGTACTTC
abundance: few; v_gene: TRBV6-6; d_gene: NA; j_gene: TRBJ2-2; CDR3aa: CASSYFLGRTNTGELFF; CDR3nt: TGTGCCAGCAGTTACTTTCTGGGACGGACGAACACCGGGGAGCTGTTTTTT
abundance: few; v_gene: TRBV27; d_gene: TRBD1; j_gene: TRBJ1-2; CDR3aa: CASSGTATYGYTF; CDR3nt: TGTGCCAGCAGCGGGACAGCGACCTATGGCTACACCTTC